One sample yielded the 13 T cell receptor beta chains listed below, sequenced in a study of neurological immune-mediated disorders. One entry per CDR3 protein results from TCRdb running MiXCR on the 5' RACE reads. The sample has about 43,000 distinct CDR3 sequences, 12% seen once. What was sequenced was PBMCs. These receptor sequences come from a female donor in good health.

In its sample, this clonotype ranks as medium-sized. The chain carries TRBV20-1 and TRBJ1-5; D gene unclear. The CDR3 runs to 15 residues. Germline V gene lookup returns CDR1 DFQATT and CDR2 SNEGSKA (reference sequence). V was pared by 6 bases and J by 0 bases, with 15 bases between. The CDR3 nucleotides read TGCAGTGCGAGACTTCCGAACTATAGCAATCAGCCCCAGCATTTT. It is translated as CSARLPNYSNQPQHF.

This clonotype was counted many times. The chain joins TRBV29-1 to TRBJ2-1; possible D gene TRBD2, 6 bases. The CDR3 consists of 14 residues. The germline CDR1 and CDR2 sequences are SQVTM and ANQGSEA. Trimming stripped 7 bases from V and 2 bases from J, with 15 bases between. The CDR3 loop reads CSAGSSDAYNEQFF. The CDR3 region has the DNA TGCAGCGCCGGATCTAGCGATGCCTACAATGAGCAGTTCTTC.

This clonotype was picked up many times. The chain combines TRBV3-1 with TRBJ1-3, with 7 positions matching TRBD1. This CDR3 has 13 residues. The germline CDR1 and CDR2 sequences are LGHDT and YNNKEL (reference sequence). Germline trimming cut 5 bases from V and 4 bases from J; bases unmatched to any gene: 2. The CDR3 loop is CASSDRVGNTIYF. In DNA form, the CDR3 reads TGTGCCAGCAGCGACAGGGTGGGAAACACCATATATTTT.

This clonotype was detected many times. The chain employs TRBV5-1 and TRBJ1-5; D might be TRBD1 (5 bases). Germline-derived CDR1 and CDR2 are SGHRS and YFSETQ. This CDR3 spans 14 amino acids. V lost 2 bases and J 1 base, leaving 7 bases between the germline ends. In nucleotides, the CDR3 is TGCGCCAGCAGCTTTGGGGGGAGCAATCAGCCCCAGCATTTT. Amino acid sequence: CASSFGGSNQPQHF. Drawing the rest from reference TRBV5-1 and TRBJ1-5, the complete variable domain is KAGVTQTPRYLIKTRGQQVTLSCSPISGHRSVSWYQQTPGQGLQFLFEYFSETQRNKGNFPGRFSGRQFSNSRSEMNVSTLELGDSALYLCASSFGGSNQPQHFGDGTRLSIL.

This clonotype was recorded many times. The chain is built from TRBV20-1 and TRBJ2-1, with TRBD2 matching over 10 bases. The V segment lost 2 bases and the J segment 3 bases; nucleotides outside the gene matches: 7. The CDR3 is made up of 16 amino acids. Germline CDR1 and CDR2: DFQATT and SNEGSKA (reference sequence). CDR3 sequence reads: CSARTTTSGVYNEQFF. The CDR3 DNA reads as TGCAGTGCTAGAACGACTACTAGCGGGGTCTACAATGAGCAGTTCTTC.

This clonotype was seen ten or more times. The chain joins TRBV29-1 to TRBJ1-2, with 7 bases aligning to TRBD1. This CDR3 has 13 residues. The germline V gene has CDR1 SQVTM and CDR2 ANQGSEA. Germline trimming cut 7 bases from V and 8 bases from J; bases unmatched to any gene: 13. CDR3 amino acids: CSGDPQGNAGYTF. The CDR3 DNA follows: TGCAGCGGGGACCCACAGGGGAATGCGGGCTACACCTTC.

This clonotype was picked up many times. The chain recombines TRBV24-1 with TRBJ2-1, with D maybe TRBD2 (7 bases). This CDR3 comprises 16 residues. The V gene's germline CDR1 is KGHDR and CDR2 SFDVKD. Trimming stripped 3 bases from V and 6 bases from J, with 17 bases between. The CDR3 region has the DNA TGTGCCACCAGTGATCCTGGGGGGGCAGGGCGCAATGAGCAGTTCTTC. Its protein product is CATSDPGGAGRNEQFF.

This clonotype has at least ten counts. The J gene is TRBJ2-3, the V gene TRBV7-8; 8 bases are a match to TRBD2. V was pared by 3 bases and J by 2 bases, with 4 bases of the junction left unmatched. The CDR3 consists of 15 residues. Germline assignment: CDR1 SGHVS and CDR2 FQNEAQ. The CDR3 protein is CASSLAGGHTDTQYF. CDR3 nucleotide sequence: TGTGCCAGCAGCTTGGCGGGAGGCCACACAGATACGCAGTATTTT. Based on the CDR3 plus reference TRBV7-8 and TRBJ2-3, the full variable domain is GAGVSQSPRYKVAKRGQDVALRCDPISGHVSLFWYQQALGQGPEFLTYFQNEAQLDKSGLPSDRFFAERPEGSVSTLKIQRTQQEDSAVYLCASSLAGGHTDTQYFGPGTRLTVL.

This clonotype was picked up many times. This sequence joins TRBV7-9 and TRBJ2-7; tentatively, D is TRBD2 (7 bases). Germline V lookup: CDR1 SEHNR, CDR2 FQNEAQ (reference sequence). V was pared by 1 base and J by 7 bases, with 17 bases between. This CDR3 is 15 amino acids long. CDR3 sequence: CASSLVSAGRGEQYF. The CDR3 DNA reads as TGTGCCAGCAGCTTAGTGTCAGCGGGGAGGGGGGAGCAGTACTTC.

This clonotype was observed many times. V gene TRBV27 combines with J gene TRBJ1-2; D is unresolved. Trimming cost V 5 bases and J 7 bases, with 11 bases left between them. Germline V gene lookup returns CDR1 MNHEY and CDR2 SMNVEV (reference sequence). This CDR3 is 12 amino acids long. CDR3 in DNA: TGTGCCAGCAGTCCCGACATGGGTGGCTACACCTTC. Encoded protein: CASSPDMGGYTF.

This clonotype has at least ten counts. V usage is TRBV5-1 and J usage is TRBJ1-2; 7 nucleotides agree with TRBD1. In germline, CDR1 is SGHRS, CDR2 YFSETQ. The CDR3 extends over 15 amino acids. V lost 4 bases and J lost 0; bases outside the gene matches: 6. The CDR3 DNA sequence: TGCGCCAGCAGCAGGGGGGACAGCCCTAACTATGGCTACACCTTC. Its translation: CASSRGDSPNYGYTF.

This clonotype has at least ten counts. The CDR3 protein is CASSFSGGRGETQYF. CDR3 DNA: TGTGCCAGCAGTTTTAGCGGGGGGCGGGGGGAGACCCAGTACTTC. The chain has TRBV12-3 or TRBV12-4 and TRBJ2-5; TRBD2 matches 10 bases. V lost 3 bases and J lost 5; bases outside the gene matches: 6. The CDR3 length is 15 residues.

In its sample, this clonotype was seen a few times. The chain has TRBV28 and TRBJ2-3, with D possibly TRBD2 on 5 matching bases. V lost 10 bases to trimming and J lost 0 bases, with 11 bases between them. Germline V gives CDR1 MDHEN, CDR2 SYDVKM. The CDR3 is made up of 13 amino acids. The CDR3 region has the DNA TGTGCCACCGGACTGCCTAGCACAGATACGCAGTATTTT. It specifies CATGLPSTDTQYF.